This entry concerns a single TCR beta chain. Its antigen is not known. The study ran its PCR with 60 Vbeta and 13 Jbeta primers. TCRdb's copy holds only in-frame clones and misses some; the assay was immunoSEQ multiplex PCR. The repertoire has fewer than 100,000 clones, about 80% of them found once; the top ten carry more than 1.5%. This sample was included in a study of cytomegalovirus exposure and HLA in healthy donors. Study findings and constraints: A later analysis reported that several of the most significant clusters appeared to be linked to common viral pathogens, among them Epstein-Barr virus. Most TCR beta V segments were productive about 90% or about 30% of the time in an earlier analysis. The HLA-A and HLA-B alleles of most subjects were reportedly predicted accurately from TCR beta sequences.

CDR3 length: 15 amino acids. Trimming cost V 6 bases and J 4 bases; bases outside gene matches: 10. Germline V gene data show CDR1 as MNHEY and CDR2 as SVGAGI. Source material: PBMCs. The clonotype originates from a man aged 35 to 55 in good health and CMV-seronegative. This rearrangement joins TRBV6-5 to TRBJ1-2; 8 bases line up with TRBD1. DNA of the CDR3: TGTGCCAGCAGCCCACTCAGGGGGCGAGGCTATGGCTACACCTTC. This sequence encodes CASSPLRGRGYGYTF.